This is a list of T cell receptor beta chains from one sample in a study of vaccination and CD4 T cells after COVID-19. Using its own MiXCR run on the PCR reads, TCRdb lists one record per CDR3 protein. The data hold around 19,000 distinct CDR3 sequences, with 30% to 45% observed a single time. Antigens of these TCRs are unknown. The sequences come from CD4+ T cells from blood, cultured in vitro, collected about 7 months after SARS-CoV-2 vaccination. The receptors stem from a human donor who had recovered from COVID-19. Both conserved end residues are part of each CDR3. Fields, in order: V gene, clone size, J gene, D gene, CDR3 DNA, CDR3 protein. The D gene is left open where the match is weak. Rows may omit the clone size; those that give it use once, few, many or a size class.

TRBV7-2	few	TRBJ1-1	.	TGTGCCAGCAGCCTGGGACCTACCGTTGCCGCTTTCTTT	CASSLGPTVAAFF
TRBV11-3	few	TRBJ2-1	TRBD2	TGTGCCAGCAGCTTAGAAGGACTAGCGGGAGCTAAGCAGTTCTTC	CASSLEGLAGAKQFF
TRBV12-3/TRBV12-4	.	TRBJ2-5	.	TGTGCCAGCAGTTTGGGCAGCCAAGAGACCCAGTACTTC	CASSLGSQETQYF
TRBV7-2	.	TRBJ2-1	.	TGTGCCAGCAGCTTTTTAGACCGCGGAAAGTTCTTC	CASSFLDRGKFF
TRBV20-1	once	TRBJ2-7	TRBD2	TGCATTGCTAGTGACAGGACTAGCGGGAGCTACGAGCAGTACTTC	CIASDRTSGSYEQYF
TRBV11-1	few	TRBJ2-5	TRBD1	TGTGCCAGCAGCTTAGCCGGGACAGGGGGCCAAGAGACCCAGTACTTC	CASSLAGTGGQETQYF
TRBV20-1	few	TRBJ1-1	.	TGCAGTGCTAGATGGACTGAAGCTTTCTTT	CSARWTEAFF
TRBV28	.	TRBJ1-2	TRBD1	TGTGCCAGCAGTTCAACGAGGGACAGGCACGCAAACTATGGCTACACCTTC	CASSSTRDRHANYGYTF
TRBV15	.	TRBJ2-1	.	TGTGCCACCAGCACCGTGCAGGGCGATCCTAAGGGGCGCTACAATGAGCAGTTCTTC	CATSTVQGDPKGRYNEQFF
TRBV2	few	TRBJ2-5	.	TGTGCCAGCAGTGTAGCGCTCCAAGAGACCCAGTACTTC	CASSVALQETQYF
TRBV28	.	TRBJ2-5	.	TGTGCCAGCTCTCTCACGGCCCTACTTGGGGAGACCCAGTACTTC	CASSLTALLGETQYF
TRBV6-1	.	TRBJ2-7	.	TGTGCCAGCACTATCAGGGAACAGTACGAGCAGTACTTC	CASTIREQYEQYF
TRBV28	few	TRBJ1-2	.	TGTGCCAGCAGTTTAAGTCAGGGGAACGGCTACACCTTC	CASSLSQGNGYTF
TRBV7-9	few	TRBJ1-3	.	TGTGCCAGCCGGCCTAGCAGCTCTGGAAACACCATATATTTT	CASRPSSSGNTIYF
TRBV12-3/TRBV12-4	.	TRBJ2-1	.	TGTGCCAGCAGTTTTCCGCAGAGATACAATGAGCAGTTCTTC	CASSFPQRYNEQFF
TRBV19	.	TRBJ1-5	.	TGTGCCAGTAGTATAGGGGGCAGGCACCAGCCCCAGCATTTT	CASSIGGRHQPQHF
TRBV27	few	TRBJ2-7	.	TGTGCCAGCAGGGTAGCGGACTACTCCTACGAGCAGTACTTC	CASRVADYSYEQYF
TRBV27	.	TRBJ1-6	.	TGTGCCAGCAGTTTCACAAGGACAGCCTCGAATTCACCCCTCCACTTT	CASSFTRTASNSPLHF
TRBV7-9	.	TRBJ1-2	.	TGTGCCAGCAGCTTTCGCCAGGGTGGTACTAACTATGGCTACACCTTC	CASSFRQGGTNYGYTF
TRBV18	.	TRBJ2-5	.	TGTGCCAGCTCACCACGCCCTGCTCTTGGGCAGGCAGAGACCCAGTACTTC	CASSPRPALGQAETQYF
TRBV28	.	TRBJ2-2	.	TGTGCCAGTGACAGGAACACCGGGGAGCTGTTTTTT	CASDRNTGELFF
TRBV20-1	.	TRBJ1-2	.	TGCAGTGCTAGAGACCTTAGGAGCTCTAACTATGGCTACACCTTC	CSARDLRSSNYGYTF
TRBV15	.	TRBJ2-1	TRBD2	TGTGCCACCAGCAGAGTAGGTGCGGGAGTGTTCAATGAGCAGTTCTTC	CATSRVGAGVFNEQFF
TRBV4-2	once	TRBJ2-3	.	TGTGCCAGCAGCCAAGCGGTTCGGGGAAGCCTAGATACGCAGTATTTT	CASSQAVRGSLDTQYF
TRBV7-3	.	TRBJ2-5	TRBD1	TGTGCCAGCAGCTTATCGGGACAGATTCAAGAGACCCAGTACTTC	CASSLSGQIQETQYF
TRBV19	few	TRBJ2-7	.	TGTGCCAGTAACGACAGAAATACGCCCTACGAGCAGTACTTC	CASNDRNTPYEQYF
TRBV28	.	TRBJ1-2	.	TGTGCCAGCAGTTTAGAGTTCTATGGCTACACCTTC	CASSLEFYGYTF
TRBV6-1	.	TRBJ2-5	.	TGTGCCGGCAGCCACCCAGGGTTCGGGGCCCAGTACTTC	CAGSHPGFGAQYF
TRBV10-3	.	TRBJ2-7	TRBD1	TGTGCCATCAGTAACTCCGACAGGGCCTACGAGCAGTACTTC	CAISNSDRAYEQYF
TRBV7-6	few	TRBJ2-3	.	TGTGCCAGCAGCTTAAGGTGGAGGGCCACAGATACGCAGTATTTT	CASSLRWRATDTQYF
TRBV18	.	TRBJ2-3	.	TGTGCCAGCTCACCGATTACAACCACAGATACGCAGTATTTT	CASSPITTTDTQYF
TRBV6-1	.	TRBJ2-7	.	TGTGCCAGCAGCCCCCAAAGAGGTGGGGGATCCTACGAGCAGTACTTC	CASSPQRGGGSYEQYF
TRBV20-1	once	TRBJ2-1	.	TGCAGTACTGAAGGTGGGATCCGGAATGAGCAGTTCTTC	CSTEGGIRNEQFF
TRBV15	.	TRBJ2-1	.	TGTGCCACCAGCGGAGGTACCTTGAATGAGCAGTTCTTC	CATSGGTLNEQFF
TRBV7-2	.	TRBJ1-6	TRBD1	TGTGCCAGCAGCTTAACCGGGACAGGGCTCCAAAATTCACCCCTCCACTTT	CASSLTGTGLQNSPLHF
TRBV7-3	few	TRBJ2-3	.	TGTGCCAGCAGCTTCGTCGGGACAGATACGCAGTATTTT	CASSFVGTDTQYF
TRBV21-1	few	TRBJ2-7	.	TGTGCCAGCAGCACCCGGGTCCTCTACGAGCAGTACTTC	CASSTRVLYEQYF
TRBV20-1	.	TRBJ2-7	TRBD2	TGCAGTGTTACCCAGGGCGGGAGCTCCTACGAGCAGTACTTC	CSVTQGGSSYEQYF
TRBV20-1	.	TRBJ2-7	.	TGCAGTGCTCCCGGTTTTGGGGGGAGGAAGTACTTC	CSAPGFGGRKYF
TRBV7-2	.	TRBJ2-7	.	TGTGCCAGCAGCTTAAACTCCTACGAGCAGTACTTC	CASSLNSYEQYF
TRBV7-2	.	TRBJ2-5	.	TGTGCCAGCAGCTTAGGGCAGGTCCAAGAGACCCAGTACTTC	CASSLGQVQETQYF
TRBV10-2	.	TRBJ2-3	.	TGCGCCAGCATAGCGGCCAGGGAGCAGTATTTT	CASIAAREQYF
TRBV7-2	few	TRBJ2-6	.	TGTGCCAGCAGCTTAGCTAGTGCTGGGGCCAACGTCCTGACTTTC	CASSLASAGANVLTF
TRBV20-1	few	TRBJ2-3	.	TGCAGTGCTAGAGAGAACCAATGGAGGGAAGATACGCAGTATTTT	CSARENQWREDTQYF
TRBV20-1	.	TRBJ2-1	TRBD2	TGCAGTGCACGAAGACTAGCGGGAGCCAACAATGAGCAGTTCTTC	CSARRLAGANNEQFF
TRBV6-1	.	TRBJ2-3	TRBD2	TGTGCCAGCAGACTAGCGGGAGGAGCAGATACGCAGTATTTT	CASRLAGGADTQYF
TRBV12-3/TRBV12-4	.	TRBJ1-5	.	TGTGCCAGCAGCCGAAGGGGGAATCAGCCCCAGCATTTT	CASSRRGNQPQHF
TRBV4-2	.	TRBJ1-5	TRBD1	TGTGCCAGCAGCCAGGGGGGACAGGACAATCAGCCCCAGCATTTT	CASSQGGQDNQPQHF
TRBV6-2/TRBV6-3	few	TRBJ2-7	TRBD2	TGTGCCAGCAGGGTCGGCGGGGGTAGGTTTTACGAGCAGTACTTC	CASRVGGGRFYEQYF
TRBV27	.	TRBJ2-1	TRBD2	TGTGCCAGCTCCGCGGGAGACCTCTCCTACAATGAGCAGTTCTTC	CASSAGDLSYNEQFF
TRBV24-1	few	TRBJ2-5	.	TGTGCCACCAGTGATGGTGGCAGGGAGACCCAGTACTTC	CATSDGGRETQYF
TRBV19	few	TRBJ2-3	.	TGTGCCAGTAGTGGGACTTTCACAGATACGCAGTATTTT	CASSGTFTDTQYF
TRBV20-1	few	TRBJ2-6	.	TGCAGTGCTAGCGTAATCTCTGGGGCCAACGTCCTGACTTTC	CSASVISGANVLTF